This T cell receptor beta chain was recorded in a study of OX40 agonist ivuxolimab in advanced cancers. At the level of the study: Dose-escalation patients had hepatocellular carcinoma, melanoma, renal cell or head and neck cancer. Those enrolled were roughly 85% male, with a mean age of roughly 60 years and ages from roughly 20 to 90.

Broader study findings: On average, a greater number of expanded clones characterised CD8+ T cells relative to CD4+.

In the case of this clone: Its specificity is not known.

V lost 0 bases, J lost 7 bases, and 9 bases lay in between. The CDR3 extends over 13 amino acids. The germline V gene encodes CDR1 WNHNN and CDR2 SYGVQD (reference sequence). The assay was immunoSEQ multiplex PCR, and TCRdb's table has in-frame clones only and misses some. The sample gives 50,000 to 65,000 clones, 80% to 90% of which show up once; approximately 3% is in the top ten. The material sequenced was CD4+ or CD8+ T cells sorted from blood, taken in a trial of the OX40 agonist ivuxolimab. The clonotype comes from an adult with an advanced solid tumor such as melanoma, head and neck, liver or kidney cancer. V gene TRBV10-1 combines with J gene TRBJ2-5, with D hard to call. The DNA of the CDR3 is TGCGCCAGCAGTGAGTCGGTGGCTGGGACCCAGTACTTC. Its translation: CASSESVAGTQYF.